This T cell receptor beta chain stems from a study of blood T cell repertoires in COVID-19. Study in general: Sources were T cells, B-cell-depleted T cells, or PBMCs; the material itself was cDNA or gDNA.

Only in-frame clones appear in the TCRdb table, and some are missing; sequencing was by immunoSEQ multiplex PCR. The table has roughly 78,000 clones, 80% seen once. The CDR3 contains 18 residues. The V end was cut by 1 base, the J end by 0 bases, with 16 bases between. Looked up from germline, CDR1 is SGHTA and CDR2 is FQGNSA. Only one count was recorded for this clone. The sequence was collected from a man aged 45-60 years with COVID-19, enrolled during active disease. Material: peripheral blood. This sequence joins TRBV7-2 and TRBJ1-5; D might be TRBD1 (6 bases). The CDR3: CASSLGATGSHSNQPQHF. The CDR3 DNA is TGTGCCAGCAGCTTAGGGGCGACAGGCTCCCATAGCAATCAGCCCCAGCATTTT.